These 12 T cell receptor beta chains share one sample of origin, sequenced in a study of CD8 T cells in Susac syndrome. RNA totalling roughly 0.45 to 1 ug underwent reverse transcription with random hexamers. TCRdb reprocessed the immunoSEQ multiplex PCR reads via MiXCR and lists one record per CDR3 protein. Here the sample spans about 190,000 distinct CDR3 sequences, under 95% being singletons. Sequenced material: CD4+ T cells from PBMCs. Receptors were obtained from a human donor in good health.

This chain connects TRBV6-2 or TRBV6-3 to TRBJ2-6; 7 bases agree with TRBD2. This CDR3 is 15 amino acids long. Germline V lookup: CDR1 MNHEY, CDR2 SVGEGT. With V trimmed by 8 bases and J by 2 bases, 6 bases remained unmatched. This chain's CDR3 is CASYPGGAGANVLTF. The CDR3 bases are TGTGCCAGCTATCCGGGGGGAGCTGGGGCCAACGTCCTGACTTTC.

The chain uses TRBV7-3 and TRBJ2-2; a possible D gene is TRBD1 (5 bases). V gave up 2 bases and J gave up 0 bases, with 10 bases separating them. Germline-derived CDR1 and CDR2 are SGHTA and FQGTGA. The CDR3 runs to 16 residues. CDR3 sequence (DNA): TGTGCCAGCAGCTTACGATCGACAGCGAACACCGGGGAGCTGTTTTTT. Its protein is CASSLRSTANTGELFF.

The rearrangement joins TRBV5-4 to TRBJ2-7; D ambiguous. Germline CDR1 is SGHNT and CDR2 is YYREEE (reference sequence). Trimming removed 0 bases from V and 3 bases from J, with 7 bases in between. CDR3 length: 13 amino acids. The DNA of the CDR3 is TGTGCCAGCAGCTTGGGGTCAAACTACGAGCAGTACGTC. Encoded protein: CASSLGSNYEQYV.

CDR3 loop: CATRTGLIDTEAFF. The CDR3 DNA follows: TGTGCCACTCGGACAGGGCTTATCGACACTGAAGCTTTCTTT. The rearrangement joins TRBV15 to TRBJ1-1, with 8 bases fitting TRBD1. V lost 9 bases, J lost 3 bases, and 9 bases stayed unmatched. The germline V gene has CDR1 LNHNV and CDR2 YYDKDF (reference sequence). The CDR3 is 14 amino acids.

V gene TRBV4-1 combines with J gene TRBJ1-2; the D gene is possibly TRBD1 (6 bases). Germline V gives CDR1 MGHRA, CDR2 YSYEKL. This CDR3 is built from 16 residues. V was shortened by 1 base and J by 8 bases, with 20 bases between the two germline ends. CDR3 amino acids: CASSQVIGPRGGGYTF. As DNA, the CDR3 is TGCGCCAGCAGCCAAGTTATTGGCCCCAGGGGAGGGGGCTACACCTTC.

CDR3 nucleotides: TGCGCCAGCAGCCAAGATAGAACGGACTTCTCTGGGGCCAACGTCCTGACTTTC. This encodes CASSQDRTDFSGANVLTF. The chain couples TRBV4-1 to TRBJ2-6, with D maybe TRBD2 (5 bases). The CDR3 runs to 18 residues. The V and J ends lost 0 bases and 0 bases respectively, with 12 bases between them. Looked up from germline, CDR1 is MGHRA and CDR2 is YSYEKL.

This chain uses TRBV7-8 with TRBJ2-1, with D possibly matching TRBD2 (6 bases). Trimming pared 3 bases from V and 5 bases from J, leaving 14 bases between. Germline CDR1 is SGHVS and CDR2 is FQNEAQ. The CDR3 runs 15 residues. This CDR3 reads CASSFWREANNEQFF. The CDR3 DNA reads TGTGCCAGCAGCTTCTGGAGGGAGGCTAACAATGAGCAGTTCTTC.

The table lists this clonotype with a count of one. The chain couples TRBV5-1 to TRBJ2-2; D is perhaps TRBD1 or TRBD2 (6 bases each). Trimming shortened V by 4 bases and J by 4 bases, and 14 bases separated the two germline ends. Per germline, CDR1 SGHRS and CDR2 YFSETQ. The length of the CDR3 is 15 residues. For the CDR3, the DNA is TGCGCCAGCAGCGATCTCGGGGGCCCCACCGGGGAGCTGTTTTTT. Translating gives CASSDLGGPTGELFF.

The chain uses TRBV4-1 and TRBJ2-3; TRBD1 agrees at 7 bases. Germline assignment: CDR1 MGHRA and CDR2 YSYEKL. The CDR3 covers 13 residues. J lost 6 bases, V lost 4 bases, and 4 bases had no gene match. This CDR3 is CASSLETGDTQYF. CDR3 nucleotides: TGCGCCAGCAGCCTTGAGACAGGGGATACGCAGTATTTT.

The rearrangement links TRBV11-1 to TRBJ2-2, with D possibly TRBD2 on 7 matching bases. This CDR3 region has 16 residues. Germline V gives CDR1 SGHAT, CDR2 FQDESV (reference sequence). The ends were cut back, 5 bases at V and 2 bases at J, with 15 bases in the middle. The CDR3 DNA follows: TGTGCCAGCAGCCGTGCGGGGGCCCATAACACCGGGGAGCTGTTTTTT. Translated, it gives CASSRAGAHNTGELFF.

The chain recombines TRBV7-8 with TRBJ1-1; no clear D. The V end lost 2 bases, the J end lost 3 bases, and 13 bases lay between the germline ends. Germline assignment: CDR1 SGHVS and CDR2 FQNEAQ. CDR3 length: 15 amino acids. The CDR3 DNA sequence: TGTGCCAGCAGCTTATGGGCGGGTGTCGACACTGAAGCTTTCTTT. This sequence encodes CASSLWAGVDTEAFF.

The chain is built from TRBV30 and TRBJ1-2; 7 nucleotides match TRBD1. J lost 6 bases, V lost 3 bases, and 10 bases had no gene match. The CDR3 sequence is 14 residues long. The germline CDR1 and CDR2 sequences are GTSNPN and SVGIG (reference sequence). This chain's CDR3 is CAWSETPGGDGYTF. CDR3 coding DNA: TGTGCCTGGAGCGAGACTCCAGGGGGGGATGGCTACACCTTC.